This TCR beta chain was captured by sequencing in a study of T cell responses to AZD1222 COVID-19 vaccine (dated by TCRdb to about 2021). With respect to the entire study: TCR sequencing was performed for more than 230 trial participants, of whom about 200 were given two doses of AZD1222 and around 26 were given two doses of MenACWY control vaccine. Enrollment into the trials was organized by age into subgroups of 18-55, 56-69 and 70-plus years, and those subgroups contained about 160, 30 and 59 TCR-sequenced participants, respectively. The paper's findings and limits, for the study overall: Reportedly, close to half of the unique spike-specific TCRs recognized epitopes lying outside the regions that are mutated in the B.1.351 and B.1.1.7 variants. No day 14 peak-response samples were available, so repertoires were characterized only after the peak T cell response. Participants were mostly white British, with more females than males. The authors suggested clonal diversity may have been underestimated. After two AZD1222 doses, spike-specific TCR breadth and depth were significantly higher than at day 0 and than in MenACWY recipients. The whole spike protein was spanned by vaccine-associated CD4 TCRs, and dominant responses were seen in regions 160-218 and 743-854. Conclusions about previously exposed vaccinees are limited because only six or seven AZD1222 recipients were SARS-CoV-2 seropositive at baseline. The 56-69-year group was small, and its depth increase did not reach significance, likely because of low power.

Trimmed from V: 0 bases; trimmed from J: 1 base; junction bases lacking a gene match: 7. CDR1 and CDR2, looked up from the germline V gene, are SGHVS and FNYEAQ. The CDR3 holds 17 amino acids from the cysteine to the phenylalanine. Only the CDR3 DNA is retained, 51 bases long and in frame from the first base. The CDR3 regions of human TCRbeta chains were subjected to immunosequencing. From the authors' description of their analysis: Repertoire TCRs were matched against a reference library of SARS-CoV-2-specific TCRs generated with the MIRA antigen-specificity platform. Breadth was defined as the fraction of unique TCRs that were SARS-CoV-2-associated. Depth was defined as the fraction of total T cells that were SARS-CoV-2-associated. Using the MIRA data, each spike-specific TCR was mapped to the spike region that the TCR reacts to and placed in a CD4 or CD8 class. Log10-transformed breadth and depth values were compared by one-way ANOVA with Sidak's multiple comparisons tests. Sourced from immuneACCESS, this table was stored by TCRdb with only in-frame sequences that have V and J called. A share of the clones is absent; for the studies checked, an unresolved V gene accounts for under half, and the remainder has no known explanation. V and J calls and clone size are as listed in that table; D and trimming were resolved from the DNA. The sample profile shows tens of thousands of clones; roughly nine tenths of them were found once. Approximately 6.1% of the sample lies in the top ten.

As for this clone: Its antigen is not yet known. Base qualities are not provided; no much larger clone lies one nucleotide away.

In the paper's terms, the time point label means: about 28 days (+/-7) after the second vaccine dose. AZD1222 recipients given second doses at about 4 weeks or at about 12 weeks were pooled, since spike-specific TCR depth and breadth were not found to differ between the two schedules. The vaccinee samples were drawn from two UK trials, COV001 and COV002, one of which was a single-blind randomized controlled phase 2/3 trial testing AZD1222 (ChAdOx1 nCoV-19) in healthy adults. Trial participant PBMC samples were collected at day 0 and day 28 after the second dose for TCRbeta chain sequencing. Sequenced material: peripheral blood, taken 28 days after the second AZD1222 dose. This clonotype originated in an adult who received the AZD1222 COVID-19 vaccine. The sequence is built from TRBV7-6 and TRBJ2-7, and 9 junction bases match TRBD2. In nucleotide form, the sequence is TGTGCCAGCAGCTTAGCAGTGGCTAGCGGGGTGTCCTACGAGCAGTACTTC. Its protein reads: CASSLAVASGVSYEQYF.